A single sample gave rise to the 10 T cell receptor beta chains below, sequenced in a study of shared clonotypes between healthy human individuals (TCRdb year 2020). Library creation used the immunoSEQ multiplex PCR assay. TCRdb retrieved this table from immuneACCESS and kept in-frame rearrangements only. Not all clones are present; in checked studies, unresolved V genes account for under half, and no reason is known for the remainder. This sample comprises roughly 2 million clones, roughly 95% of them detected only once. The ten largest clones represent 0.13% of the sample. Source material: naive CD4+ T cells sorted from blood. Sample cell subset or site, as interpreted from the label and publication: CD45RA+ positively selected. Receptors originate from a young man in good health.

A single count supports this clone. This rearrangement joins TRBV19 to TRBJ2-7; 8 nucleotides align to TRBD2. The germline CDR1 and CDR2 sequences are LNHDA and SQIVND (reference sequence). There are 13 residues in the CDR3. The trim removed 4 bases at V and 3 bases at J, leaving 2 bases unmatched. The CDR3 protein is CASSKSGSYEQYF. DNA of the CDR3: TGTGCCAGTAGTAAAAGCGGGAGCTACGAGCAGTACTTC.

The CDR3 region has the DNA TGTGCCAGCTCACTCCTGGCGGTCAATCAGCCCCAGCATTTT. Protein product: CASSLLAVNQPQHF. The chain uses TRBV18 and TRBJ1-5; D is uncertain. V was shortened by 4 bases and J by 3 bases, with 10 bases between the two germline ends. CDR1 is KGHSH, CDR2 LQKENI, per germline. The CDR3 has 14 residues.

The CDR3: CATSRAGTGEAYF. Written as DNA, the CDR3 is TGTGCCACCAGCAGGGCCGGGACAGGGGAAGCATATTTT. This sequence joins TRBV15 and TRBJ1-3, with 10 bases matching TRBD1. Looked up from germline, CDR1 is LNHNV and CDR2 is YYDKDF (reference sequence). J gave up 15 bases and V 3 bases, and 8 bases lay outside the gene matches. This CDR3 comprises 13 residues. Variable domain in full (rest from reference TRBV15 and TRBJ1-3): DAMVIQNPRYQVTQFGKPVTLSCSQTLNHNVMYWYQQKSSQAPKLLFHYYDKDFNNEADTPDNFQSRRPNTSFCFLDIRSPGLGDTAMYLCATSRAGTGEAYFGEGSWLTVV.

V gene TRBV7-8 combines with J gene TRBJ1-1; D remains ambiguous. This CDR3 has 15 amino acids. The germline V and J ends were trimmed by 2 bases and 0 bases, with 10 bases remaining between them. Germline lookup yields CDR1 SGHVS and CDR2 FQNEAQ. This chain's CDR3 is CASSLWAGMNTEAFF. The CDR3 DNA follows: TGTGCCAGCAGCTTATGGGCCGGGATGAACACTGAAGCTTTCTTT.

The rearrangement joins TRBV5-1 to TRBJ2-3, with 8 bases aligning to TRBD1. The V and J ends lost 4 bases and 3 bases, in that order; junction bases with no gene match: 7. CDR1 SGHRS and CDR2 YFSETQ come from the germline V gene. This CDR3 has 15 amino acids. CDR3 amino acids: CASSQQGVPTDTQYF. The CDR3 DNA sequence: TGCGCCAGCAGCCAACAGGGGGTACCGACAGATACGCAGTATTTT.

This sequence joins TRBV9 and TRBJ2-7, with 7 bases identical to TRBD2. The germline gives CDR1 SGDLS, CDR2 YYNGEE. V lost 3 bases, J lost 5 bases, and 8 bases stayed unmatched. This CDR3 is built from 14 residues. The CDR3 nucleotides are TGTGCCAGCAGCGCGGGACTAACGAACGACGAGCAGTACTTC. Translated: CASSAGLTNDEQYF.

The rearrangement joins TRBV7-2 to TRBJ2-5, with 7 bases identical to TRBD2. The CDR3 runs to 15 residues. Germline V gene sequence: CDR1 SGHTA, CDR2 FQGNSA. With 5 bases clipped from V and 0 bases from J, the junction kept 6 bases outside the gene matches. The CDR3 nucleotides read TGTGCCAGCAGCATAGTGGGAGGGTACCAAGAGACCCAGTACTTC. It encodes CASSIVGGYQETQYF.

The CDR3 DNA is TGCGCCAGCAGCTTGGACGGGACGTCGAATCAGCCCCAGCATTTT. Protein: CASSLDGTSNQPQHF. The chain combines TRBV5-1 with TRBJ1-5; the D gene is possibly TRBD1 (5 bases). The CDR3 is 15 residues long. With 0 bases removed from V and 4 bases from J, the gap between germline ends came to 11 bases. Germline V CDR1 and CDR2: SGHRS, YFSETQ. The complete variable domain, with remaining parts taken from reference TRBV5-1 and TRBJ1-5, reads KAGVTQTPRYLIKTRGQQVTLSCSPISGHRSVSWYQQTPGQGLQFLFEYFSETQRNKGNFPGRFSGRQFSNSRSEMNVSTLELGDSALYLCASSLDGTSNQPQHFGDGTRLSIL.

The chain's CDR3 is CASSPQTSGGTDTQYF. The CDR3 region has the DNA TGTGCCAGCTCACCGCAGACTAGCGGGGGCACAGATACGCAGTATTTT. The chain recombines TRBV18 with TRBJ2-3, with 11 bases lining up with TRBD2. The CDR3 covers 16 residues. CDR1 and CDR2 (germline): KGHSH, LQKENI. V shed 3 bases and J 1 base; nucleotides not matched to a gene: 3.

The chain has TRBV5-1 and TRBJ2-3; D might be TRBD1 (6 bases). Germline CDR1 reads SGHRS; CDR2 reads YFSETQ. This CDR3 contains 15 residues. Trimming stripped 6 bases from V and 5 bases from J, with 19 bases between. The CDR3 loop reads CASTLRGQGIDTQYF. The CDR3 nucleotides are TGCGCCAGCACTCTTCGAGGGCAGGGGATAGATACGCAGTATTTT.